This TCR beta chain was sequenced in a study of a mutant IDH1 vaccine in newly diagnosed glioma. Looking at the study overall: Vaccination of patients was performed eight times, in weeks 1, 3, 5, 7, 11, 15, 19 and 23. Patients got their first vaccination 4-6 weeks after radiotherapy alone, or with temozolomide cycles. Study-level findings and limits: Across multiple MHC alleles, 93.3% of patients had vaccine-induced responses.

In germline, CDR1 is MNHNS, CDR2 SASEGT. The V and J ends lost 7 bases and 5 bases respectively, with 15 bases between them. The CDR3 runs 13 residues. Produced via immunoSEQ multiplex PCR; TCRdb's table is partial and in-frame only. The data show tens of thousands of clones, over 70% seen once. Time point in this sample: week 11, during vaccination. It was 300 ug of mutant IDH1 20-mer peptide that made up each vaccine dose, given with topical imiquimod. Every donor had a new WHO grade 3 or 4 astrocytoma that was IDH1-mutant, with loss of nuclear ATRX. In its sample, this clone was seen a few times. Antigen unknown.

This chain joins TRBV6-1 and TRBJ2-7, with D uncertain. This clonotype originated in a man aged 45 to 65 with glioma. Material: PBMCs, obtained from a glioma patient whose treatment included an IDH1 peptide vaccine. Written as DNA, the CDR3 is TGTGCCAGCACCTCGGTCCTTGCCCACGAGCAGTACTTC. This codes for CASTSVLAHEQYF.